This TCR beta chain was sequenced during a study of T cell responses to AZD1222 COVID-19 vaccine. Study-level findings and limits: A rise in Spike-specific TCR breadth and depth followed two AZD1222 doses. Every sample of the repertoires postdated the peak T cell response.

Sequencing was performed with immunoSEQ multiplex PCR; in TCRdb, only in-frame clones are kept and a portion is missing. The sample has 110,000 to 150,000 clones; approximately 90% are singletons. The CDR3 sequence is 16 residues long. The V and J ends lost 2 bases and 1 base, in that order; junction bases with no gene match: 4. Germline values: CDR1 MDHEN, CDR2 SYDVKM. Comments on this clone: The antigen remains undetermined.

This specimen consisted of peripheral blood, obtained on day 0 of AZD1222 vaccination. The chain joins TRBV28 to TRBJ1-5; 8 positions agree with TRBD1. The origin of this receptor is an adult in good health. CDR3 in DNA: TGTGCCAGCAGTTTACGCTGGACAGGGAGCAATCAGCCCCAGCATTTT. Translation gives CASSLRWTGSNQPQHF. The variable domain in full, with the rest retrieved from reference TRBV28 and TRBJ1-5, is DVKVTQSSRYLVKRTGEKVFLECVQDMDHENMFWYRQDPGLGLRLIYFSYDVKMKEKGDIPEGYSVSREKKERFSLILESASTNQTSMYLCASSLRWTGSNQPQHFGDGTRLSIL.